The 18 T cell receptor beta chains below were found in one sample sequenced in a study of blood T cell repertoires in COVID-19 (dated by TCRdb to 2020 to 2022). The library was made by the immunoSEQ multiplex PCR assay. What TCRdb holds here is the immuneACCESS table cut down to in-frame rearrangements. Part of the clones is not present; checked against another copy, under half of the missing clones reflect an unresolved V gene, and the others are unexplained. The sample table holds about 260,000 clones, of which 86% were seen once. 2% to 2.5% of the sample lies in the top ten. Sequenced input: PBMCs or T cells enriched from blood (not recorded which). The origin of the receptors is a woman in her fifties or sixties who had recovered from COVID-19.

This sequence joins TRBV6-5 and TRBJ2-4; maybe TRBD1 (6 bases). The germline V gene encodes CDR1 MNHEY and CDR2 SVGAGI. V lost 5 bases, J lost 2 bases, and 10 bases lay in between. The CDR3 totals 14 residues. CDR3 residues: CASSRTGTKNIQYF. DNA for the CDR3: TGTGCCAGCAGTCGTACAGGGACCAAAAACATTCAGTACTTC.

A single count supports this clone. The V gene is TRBV5-1, the J gene TRBJ2-1, with a weak D call TRBD1 (7 bases). Germline V lookup: CDR1 SGHRS, CDR2 YFSETQ. There are 14 residues in the CDR3. The V gene lost 6 bases and the J gene lost 1 base, with 11 bases spanning the gap. DNA for the CDR3: TGCGCCAGCATGGCGGGACAGTCCTACAATGAGCAGTTCTTC. This sequence encodes CASMAGQSYNEQFF. The full variable domain, rest sourced from reference TRBV5-1 and TRBJ2-1, is KAGVTQTPRYLIKTRGQQVTLSCSPISGHRSVSWYQQTPGQGLQFLFEYFSETQRNKGNFPGRFSGRQFSNSRSEMNVSTLELGDSALYLCASMAGQSYNEQFFGPGTRLTVL.

This chain connects TRBV9 to TRBJ1-1, with D unclear. CDR1 SGDLS and CDR2 YYNGEE come from the germline V gene. V was pared by 5 bases and J by 1 base, with 6 bases between. The CDR3 is made up of 12 amino acids. The CDR3 sequence: CASRSQNTEAFF. DNA for the CDR3: TGTGCCAGCAGGAGCCAGAACACTGAAGCTTTCTTT.

CDR3 DNA: TGTGCCAGCTCACGGGACAGGAAGAATGAAAAACTGTTTTTT. Translation: CASSRDRKNEKLFF. The V and J genes are TRBV18 and TRBJ1-4, with TRBD1 identical over 8 bases. Germline V gene sequence: CDR1 KGHSH, CDR2 LQKENI. The CDR3 has 14 residues. J gave up 5 bases and V 4 bases, and 3 bases lay outside the gene matches.

This clone was counted a few times. This chain joins TRBV5-1 and TRBJ2-1, with TRBD2 as a possible D gene (6 bases). The CDR3 length is 13 residues. The germline gives CDR1 SGHRS, CDR2 YFSETQ. Trimming shortened V by 4 bases and J by 4 bases, and 9 bases separated the two germline ends. CDR3 protein: CASSPGTYNEQFF. Written as DNA, the CDR3 is TGCGCCAGCAGCCCCGGGACTTACAATGAGCAGTTCTTC. The whole variable domain, remainder taken from reference TRBV5-1 and TRBJ2-1, is KAGVTQTPRYLIKTRGQQVTLSCSPISGHRSVSWYQQTPGQGLQFLFEYFSETQRNKGNFPGRFSGRQFSNSRSEMNVSTLELGDSALYLCASSPGTYNEQFFGPGTRLTVL.

The chain couples TRBV7-9 to TRBJ2-4, with D tentatively TRBD2 (6 bases). CDR3 length: 15 amino acids. V lost 5 bases and J lost 7, with 18 bases in between. CDR1 is SEHNR, CDR2 FQNEAQ, per germline (reference sequence). The CDR3 DNA sequence: TGTGCCAGCAGCCACCATGTTGGGACTTTGAACATTCAGTACTTC. Translated: CASSHHVGTLNIQYF.

This chain links TRBV5-1 with TRBJ1-4, with 8 bases fitting TRBD1. V lost 4 bases, J lost 10 bases, and 12 bases stayed unmatched. CDR3 length equals 15 residues. Germline CDR1 SGHRS, CDR2 YFSETQ. CDR3 in amino acids: CASSEQGDSLAKLFF. DNA for the CDR3: TGCGCCAGCAGCGAACAGGGGGACTCTTTGGCAAAACTGTTTTTT.

This chain links TRBV5-4 with TRBJ1-2, with D tentatively TRBD1 (6 bases). The germline V gene encodes CDR1 SGHNT and CDR2 YYREEE (reference sequence). Trimming stripped 4 bases from V and 7 bases from J, with 17 bases between. CDR3 length: 14 residues. The CDR3 DNA reads as TGTGCCAGCAGCCTGGCAGGGGAGAGGAGTGGCTACACCTTC. Translated: CASSLAGERSGYTF.

The chain has TRBV28 and TRBJ1-5; 8 bases match TRBD1. V lost 1 base, J lost 6 bases, and 11 bases stayed unmatched. In germline, CDR1 is MDHEN, CDR2 SYDVKM. This CDR3 region has 17 residues. The CDR3 reads CASSLSPRTGWGQPQHF. The CDR3, as DNA: TGTGCCAGCAGTTTATCCCCTCGGACAGGGTGGGGTCAGCCCCAGCATTTT.

The rearrangement uses TRBV29-1 and TRBJ2-7, with TRBD1 matching over 8 bases. From germline, CDR1 is SQVTM and CDR2 ANQGSEA. The V and J ends lost 6 bases and 4 bases, in that order; junction bases with no gene match: 8. The CDR3 loop spans 13 amino acids. CDR3 region: CSVDGTGGYEQYF. DNA of the CDR3: TGCAGCGTGGACGGGACAGGAGGATACGAGCAGTACTTC.

The rearrangement uses TRBV19 and TRBJ2-1; 12 bases fit TRBD2. V lost 6 bases, J lost 5 bases, and 2 bases stayed unmatched. From germline, CDR1 is LNHDA and CDR2 SQIVND (reference sequence). The CDR3 sequence is 14 residues long. The CDR3 loop reads CASSWTSGNNEQFF. The CDR3 nucleotides read TGTGCCAGTAGCTGGACTAGCGGGAACAATGAGCAGTTCTTC.

The chain is built from TRBV19 and TRBJ1-1; possible D gene TRBD1, 6 bases. Germline loops: CDR1 LNHDA, CDR2 SQIVND (reference sequence). The CDR3 is 13 amino acids. The V and J ends lost 3 bases and 6 bases respectively, with 11 bases between them. CDR3 DNA sequence: TGTGCCAGTAGTATCTTCAGGGGACCTGAAGCTTTCTTT. As protein: CASSIFRGPEAFF.

In this sample, this clone turned up once. This chain links TRBV5-1 with TRBJ2-7, with TRBD1 matching over 10 bases. Germline V gives CDR1 SGHRS, CDR2 YFSETQ. The CDR3 runs to 15 residues. The J segment lost 3 bases and the V segment lost 4 bases, leaving 7 bases of the junction unmatched. The CDR3 protein is CASSRGQGTSYEQYF. CDR3 bases: TGCGCCAGCAGCAGGGGACAGGGGACGAGCTACGAGCAGTACTTC.

This sequence joins TRBV27 and TRBJ1-4; D is ambiguous. The V gene lost 0 bases and the J gene lost 7 bases, with 15 bases spanning the gap. From germline, CDR1 is MNHEY and CDR2 SMNVEV (reference sequence). The CDR3 covers 16 residues. The chain's CDR3 is CASSLSITGLGEKLFF. The CDR3 DNA follows: TGTGCCAGCAGTTTATCGATTACGGGGTTGGGTGAAAAACTGTTTTTT.

This clone was seen a handful of times. This chain connects TRBV29-1 to TRBJ2-5; D not certain. The CDR3 is 11 residues long. V was clipped by 6 bases and J by 4 bases, with 9 bases between them. From germline, CDR1 is SQVTM and CDR2 ANQGSEA. CDR3 in DNA: TGCAGCGTGAGATCCCCAGAGACCCAGTACTTC. Its translation: CSVRSPETQYF.

The rearrangement joins TRBV4-3 to TRBJ2-1; 8 nucleotides line up with TRBD1. The CDR3 runs 16 residues. V was pared by 4 bases and J by 6 bases, with 11 bases of the junction left unmatched. Germline V gene lookup returns CDR1 LGHNA and CDR2 YSLEER. CDR3 region: CASSLTDRARLNEQFF. CDR3 sequence (DNA): TGCGCCAGCAGCCTAACGGACAGGGCCCGACTCAATGAGCAGTTCTTC.

The J gene is TRBJ2-7, the V gene TRBV29-1; the match to TRBD2 covers 15 bases. In germline, CDR1 is SQVTM, CDR2 ANQGSEA. The CDR3 covers 16 residues. V lost 6 bases, J lost 3 bases, and 9 bases stayed unmatched. The CDR3 reads CSVEKGLAGGFYEQYF. The DNA for the CDR3 is TGCAGCGTGGAGAAGGGACTAGCGGGAGGTTTCTACGAGCAGTACTTC.

The chain is built from TRBV5-6 and TRBJ2-3, with TRBD1 as a possible D gene (7 bases). Germline V gene lookup returns CDR1 SGHDT and CDR2 YYEEEE. V was shortened by 4 bases and J by 0 bases, with 12 bases between the two germline ends. This CDR3 is built from 15 residues. CDR3 bases: TGTGCCAGCAGCGGGGAGGACAGGAGCACAGATACGCAGTATTTT. Translating it yields CASSGEDRSTDTQYF.